This T cell receptor (beta chain) originates from a study of PD-1 blockade in classical Hodgkin lymphoma. Study at large: Patients got intravenous nivolumab 3 mg/kg every 2 weeks.

Relapse after autologous stem cell transplantation occurred in every patient, and brentuximab vedotin exposure varied. The authors enriched CD8+ T cells from thawed PBMCs via magnetic negative selection. Regarding this clone: The antigen remains undetermined.

Overall study results and limits: Complete responders' baseline diversity resembled that of newly diagnosed patients.

Sequenced by immunoSEQ multiplex PCR; TCRdb stores in-frame clones only, minus some. The sample has approximately 4,500 clones, around 80% seen once. The CDR3 loop spans 18 amino acids. Germline loops: CDR1 SNHLY, CDR2 FYNNEI. V shed 5 bases, J shed 2 bases, and the junction held 14 bases outside the gene matches. This receptor was obtained from a human donor with classical Hodgkin lymphoma. This chain links TRBV2 with TRBJ2-1; 8 bases match TRBD1. Source: CD8+ T cells from blood, taken at baseline. The chain's CDR3 is CASSLLPHYRGTYNEQFF. The CDR3 nucleotides read TGTGCCAGCAGTTTATTACCACACTACAGGGGGACCTACAATGAGCAGTTCTTC. Full variable domain (outside the CDR3, taken from reference TRBV2 and TRBJ2-1): EPEVTQTPSHQVTQMGQEVILRCVPISNHLYFYWYRQILGQKVEFLVSFYNNEISEKSEIFDDQFSVERPDGSNFTLKIRSTKLEDSAMYFCASSLLPHYRGTYNEQFFGPGTRLTVL.